The clone carrying this T cell receptor (beta chain) appeared a few times. Its antigen is not known. This specimen comes from a study of CD8+ T cells in alopecia areata. Study-level information: Percent affected scalp area, the SALT score, rated treated patients' severity. Study-level points and caveats: Clonality in lesional scalp, especially alopecia totalis/universalis, exceeded that of normal scalp. Tofacitinib did not eliminate many expanded lesional clones from scalp or blood.

The treatment denotes: oral pan-JAK inhibitor, 5-10 mg twice daily. Sorted out of PBMCs were CD4+ T cells and CD8+ T cells. RNA extraction and reverse transcription yielded cDNA as sequencing template. Profiled with immunoSEQ multiplex PCR; TCRdb holds only in-frame clones, not every one. The sample shows more than 200,000 clones, less than 50% of them seen only once. The ends were cut back, 7 bases at V and 6 bases at J, with 14 bases in the middle. Germline V lookup: CDR1 SGHTA, CDR2 FQGNSA. The CDR3 consists of 13 residues. The chain has TRBV7-2 and TRBJ2-3, with D perhaps assigned TRBD1 or TRBD2 (6 bases each). Sample: CD4+ T cells sorted from blood, taken at approximately week 39, from a patient treated with tofacitinib. The clonotype was recovered from a human donor with alopecia areata. DNA for the CDR3: TGTGCCAGCACCAGAGGGGGGAGGGATACGCAGTATTTT. It specifies CASTRGGRDTQYF.